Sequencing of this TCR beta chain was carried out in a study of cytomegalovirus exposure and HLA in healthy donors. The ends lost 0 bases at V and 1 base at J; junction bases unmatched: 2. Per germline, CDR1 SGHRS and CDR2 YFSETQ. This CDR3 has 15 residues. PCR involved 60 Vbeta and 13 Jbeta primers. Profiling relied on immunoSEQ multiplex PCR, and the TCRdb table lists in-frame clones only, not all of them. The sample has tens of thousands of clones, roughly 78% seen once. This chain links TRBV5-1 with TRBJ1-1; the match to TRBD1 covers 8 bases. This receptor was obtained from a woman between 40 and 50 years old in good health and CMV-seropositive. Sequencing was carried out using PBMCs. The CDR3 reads CASSLAGQGNTEAFF. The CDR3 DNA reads TGCGCCAGCAGCTTGGCCGGACAGGGGAACACTGAAGCTTTCTTT.